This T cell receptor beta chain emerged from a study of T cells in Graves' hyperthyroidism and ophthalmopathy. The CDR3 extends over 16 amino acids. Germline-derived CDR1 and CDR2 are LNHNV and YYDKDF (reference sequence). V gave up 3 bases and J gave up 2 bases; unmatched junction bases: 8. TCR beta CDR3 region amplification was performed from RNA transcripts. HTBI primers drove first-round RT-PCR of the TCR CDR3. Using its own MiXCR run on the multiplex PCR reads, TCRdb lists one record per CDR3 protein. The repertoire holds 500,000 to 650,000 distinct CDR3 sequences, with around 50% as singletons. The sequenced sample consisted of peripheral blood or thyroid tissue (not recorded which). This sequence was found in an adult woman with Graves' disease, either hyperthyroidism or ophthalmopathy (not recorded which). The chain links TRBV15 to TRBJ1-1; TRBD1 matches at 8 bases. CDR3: CATSSAPGTGNTEAFF. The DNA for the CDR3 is TGTGCCACCAGCAGTGCTCCCGGGACAGGTAACACTGAAGCTTTCTTT.